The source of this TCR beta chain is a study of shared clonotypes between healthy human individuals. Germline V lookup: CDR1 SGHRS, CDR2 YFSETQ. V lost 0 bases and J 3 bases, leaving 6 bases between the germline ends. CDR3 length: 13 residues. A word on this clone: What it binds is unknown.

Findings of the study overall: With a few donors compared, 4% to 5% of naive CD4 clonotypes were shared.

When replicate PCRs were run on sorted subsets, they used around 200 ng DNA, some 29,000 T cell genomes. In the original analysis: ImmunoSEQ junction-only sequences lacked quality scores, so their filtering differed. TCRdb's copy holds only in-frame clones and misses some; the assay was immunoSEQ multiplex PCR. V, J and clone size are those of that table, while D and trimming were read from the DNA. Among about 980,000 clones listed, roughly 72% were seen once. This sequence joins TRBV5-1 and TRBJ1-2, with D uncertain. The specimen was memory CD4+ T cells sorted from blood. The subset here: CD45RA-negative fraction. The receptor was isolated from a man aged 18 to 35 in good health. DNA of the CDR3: TGCGCCAGCAGCTTGGGGGTCGACTATGGCTACACCTTC. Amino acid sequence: CASSLGVDYGYTF.